What follows are 27 T cell receptor beta chains derived from one specimen sequenced in a study of T-cell memory formation after mild COVID-19. TCRdb re-called the 5' RACE reads through MiXCR, storing one row per CDR3 protein. The table records 40,000 to 45,000 distinct CDR3 sequences, approximately 7% of them present only once. Sequencing was carried out using PBMCs or a T cell subset sorted from them (not recorded which). The receptors come from a man aged 18 to 30 who had mild COVID-19 (a few samples of this study predate the infection). Cell type and time point are not known.

This clonotype was found a few times. The chain uses TRBV23-1 and TRBJ2-5; the match to TRBD1 covers 7 bases. TRBV23-1 has ORF status, its function being uncertain. The CDR3 runs to 17 residues. J gave up 4 bases and V 2 bases, and 13 bases lay outside the gene matches. This CDR3 is CASSQPHSQGTRETQYF. Here the CDR3 DNA reads TGCGCCAGCAGTCAACCCCACTCACAGGGGACGAGAGAGACCCAGTACTTC.

The rearrangement uses TRBV15 and TRBJ2-2; D remains unclear. Germline loops: CDR1 LNHNV, CDR2 YYDKDF (reference sequence). V lost 1 base and J lost 5, with 11 bases in between. This CDR3 comprises 15 residues. CDR3 protein: CATSRGWTATGELFF. The CDR3 DNA sequence: TGTGCCACCAGCAGAGGGTGGACGGCGACCGGGGAGCTGTTTTTT.

This clonotype was observed many times. The chain carries TRBV7-2 and TRBJ2-7, with a weak D call TRBD2 (5 bases). In germline, CDR1 is SGHTA, CDR2 FQGNSA. V lost 0 bases and J 3 bases, leaving 12 bases between the germline ends. This CDR3 comprises 15 residues. CDR3 protein: CASSLASGVRYEQYF. The CDR3 nucleotides read TGTGCCAGCAGCTTAGCAAGCGGCGTGCGCTACGAGCAGTACTTC.

This clonotype has only a few counts. V usage is TRBV11-2 and J usage is TRBJ1-5, with 7 bases aligning to TRBD1. Germline CDR1 is SGHAT and CDR2 is FQNNGV. V shed 6 bases and J 7 bases; nucleotides not matched to a gene: 6. This CDR3 is 13 amino acids long. For the CDR3, the DNA is TGTGCCAGCAGTGGACAGGAACGGCAGCCCCAGCATTTT. Residues: CASSGQERQPQHF.

The table lists this clonotype with many counts. The chain is built from TRBV15 and TRBJ2-5, with 9 nucleotides matching TRBD1. With V trimmed by 0 bases and J by 4 bases, 3 bases remained unmatched. In germline, CDR1 is LNHNV, CDR2 YYDKDF (reference sequence). The length of the CDR3 is 15 residues. In nucleotides, the CDR3 is TGTGCCACCAGCAGAGACCGACAGGGGGGAGAGACCCAGTACTTC. It codes for CATSRDRQGGETQYF.

This chain connects TRBV5-1 to TRBJ2-5; 8 bases match TRBD1. Germline CDR1 and CDR2: SGHRS and YFSETQ. CDR3 length: 14 residues. The V and J ends lost 4 bases and 5 bases, in that order; junction bases with no gene match: 7. CDR3 nucleotides: TGCGCCAGCAGCATCGGGACAGGTGGGGAGACCCAGTACTTC. The encoded protein is CASSIGTGGETQYF.

V and J are TRBV7-8 and TRBJ1-1; TRBD1 might be the D (5 bases). Germline CDR1 SGHVS, CDR2 FQNEAQ. Trimming took off 8 bases at V and 0 bases at J, with 16 bases between the two ends. The CDR3 is 15 residues long. Here the CDR3 reads CASRRDSTLNTEAFF. The DNA of the CDR3 is TGTGCCAGCCGTCGGGACTCCACATTGAACACTGAAGCTTTCTTT.

V is TRBV5-1 and J is TRBJ2-3, with 13 bases fitting TRBD2. The junction had 5 bases not matched to a gene; V was cut back by 1 base and J by 0 bases. Germline V gene data show CDR1 as SGHRS and CDR2 as YFSETQ. CDR3 size: 18 residues. CDR3 amino acids: CASSLTSGGATSTDTQYF. The CDR3 coding sequence is TGCGCCAGCAGCTTGACTAGCGGGGGGGCAACTAGCACAGATACGCAGTATTTT.

The gene calls are TRBV12-3 or TRBV12-4 and TRBJ2-1; 11 nucleotides agree with TRBD2. The junction had 7 bases not matched to a gene; V was cut back by 3 bases and J by 9 bases. CDR3 length: 15 residues. The CDR3 region has the DNA TGTGCCAGCAGTTTTGGTAGCGGGGGGGACCCTGAGCAGTTCTTC. It translates to CASSFGSGGDPEQFF.

CDR3 in DNA: TGTGCCAGCATGTCCAGCTATGGCTACACCTTC. This translates into CASMSSYGYTF. The V call is TRBV6-6, the J call TRBJ1-2; D gene uncertain. Germline values: CDR1 MNHNY, CDR2 SVGAGI (reference sequence). CDR3 size: 11 residues. V shed 7 bases and J shed 4 bases, with 7 bases lying between them.

There are many counts of this clonotype. The rearrangement uses TRBV7-3 and TRBJ1-1, with D possibly TRBD1 on 5 matching bases. The CDR3 has 15 amino acids. CDR1 and CDR2 from the germline V gene are SGHTA and FQGTGA. The V gene lost 2 bases and the J gene lost 1 base, with 11 bases spanning the gap. The CDR3 spells CASSLSAGGNTEAFF. CDR3 nucleotides: TGTGCCAGCAGCTTATCGGCGGGGGGGAACACTGAAGCTTTCTTT.

This clonotype was seen a handful of times. V and J are TRBV20-1 and TRBJ2-3, with D perhaps matching TRBD2 (6 bases). V gave up 3 bases and J gave up 4 bases, with 17 bases separating them. CDR3 length equals 15 residues. The germline V gene has CDR1 DFQATT and CDR2 SNEGSKA (reference sequence). CDR3 amino acids: CSARRLGRDADTQYF. Here the CDR3 DNA reads TGCAGTGCTAGGCGTTTAGGGCGGGATGCAGATACGCAGTATTTT.

The chain is built from TRBV7-9 and TRBJ1-5; 7 positions match TRBD1. This CDR3 comprises 15 residues. V was pared by 2 bases and J by 5 bases, with 6 bases of the junction left unmatched. Germline CDR1 and CDR2: SEHNR and FQNEAQ (reference sequence). The CDR3, as DNA: TGTGCCAGCAGCTTAACAGGGGCATTGTATCAGCCCCAGCATTTT. Translated: CASSLTGALYQPQHF.

This clonotype was seen only a few times. The chain couples TRBV20-1 to TRBJ2-1, with D possibly matching TRBD1 (5 bases). Germline CDR1 is DFQATT and CDR2 is SNEGSKA (reference sequence). The CDR3 is 11 amino acids. V was pared by 7 bases and J by 8 bases, with 12 bases between. The CDR3 sequence: CSGLGLDEQFF. The CDR3 region has the DNA TGCAGTGGGTTGGGGCTCGATGAGCAGTTCTTC.

This clonotype occurred a few times. V is TRBV4-3 and J is TRBJ2-7; TRBD1 aligns across 8 bases. The V segment lost 1 base and the J segment 1 base; nucleotides outside the gene matches: 6. Per germline, CDR1 LGHNA and CDR2 YSLEER. CDR3 size: 16 residues. The chain's CDR3 is CASSQGRRTGSYEQYV. The CDR3 bases are TGCGCCAGCAGCCAAGGTCGTCGGACAGGGTCCTACGAGCAGTACGTC.

The gene calls are TRBV21-1 and TRBJ2-3; the table gives TRBD1 as D, unverified against the DNA. The DNA end is more similar to TRBJ2-5, so the J call may be wrong. TRBV21-1 is listed as a pseudogene. This CDR3 comprises 13 residues. The CDR3 DNA follows: TGTGCCAGCTTAAGACAGGTCGGGGAGACCCAGTACTTC. Amino acids: CASLRQVGETQYF.

The V and J genes are TRBV6-2 or TRBV6-3 and TRBJ2-7; 10 positions agree with TRBD1. The ends lost 9 bases at V and 3 bases at J; junction bases unmatched: 2. Germline-derived CDR1 and CDR2 are MNHEY and SVGEGT. The CDR3 is 12 residues long. DNA of the CDR3: TGTGCCAGTCGGACAGGGGGCTACGAGCAGTACGTC. Amino acid sequence: CASRTGGYEQYV.

The gene calls are TRBV5-1 and TRBJ2-2; 9 bases align to TRBD2. The ends lost 6 bases at V and 2 bases at J; junction bases unmatched: 5. This CDR3 has 15 residues. CDR1 is SGHRS, CDR2 YFSETQ, per germline. The CDR3, as DNA: TGCGCCAGCAACGGACTAGCGCCCAACACCGGGGAGCTGTTTTTT. Amino acid sequence: CASNGLAPNTGELFF.

This clonotype showed up many times. The chain employs TRBV7-9 and TRBJ2-2, with D unclear. Trimming took 0 bases from V and 6 from J, leaving 5 bases between them. Per the germline V gene, CDR1 is SEHNR and CDR2 is FQNEAQ (reference sequence). The CDR3 covers 13 residues. The chain's CDR3 is CASSLAGSGELFF. CDR3 nucleotide sequence: TGTGCCAGCAGCTTAGCAGGGTCCGGGGAGCTGTTTTTT.

In its sample, this clonotype was seen many times. The genes are TRBV20-1 and TRBJ2-5, with TRBD2 matching over 10 bases. This CDR3 comprises 15 residues. Germline CDR1 reads DFQATT; CDR2 reads SNEGSKA (reference sequence). The trim removed 7 bases at V and 4 bases at J, leaving 12 bases unmatched. The CDR3 coding sequence is TGCAGTGTGGAGCGGGGGGGCGGTCTAGGAGAGACCCAGTACTTC. This gives the protein CSVERGGGLGETQYF.

This clonotype was recorded at least ten times. The chain has TRBV20-1 and TRBJ2-5; TRBD1 is a possible D gene (6 bases). The CDR3 has 14 residues. Germline-derived CDR1 and CDR2 are DFQATT and SNEGSKA (reference sequence). V gave up 0 bases and J gave up 5 bases, with 13 bases separating them. The CDR3 here is CSARDIRQGETQYF. Written as DNA, the CDR3 is TGCAGTGCTAGAGATATCCGGCAGGGGGAGACCCAGTACTTC.

This clonotype was seen only a few times. V and J are TRBV3-1 and TRBJ2-3; 8 nucleotides align to TRBD2. CDR3 length: 14 amino acids. Germline CDR1 and CDR2: LGHDT and YNNKEL (reference sequence). With V trimmed by 4 bases and J by 3 bases, 3 bases remained unmatched. In DNA, the CDR3 is TGTGCCAGCAGCCCCGGGACTAGGACAGATACGCAGTATTTT. Translating gives CASSPGTRTDTQYF.

This clonotype is medium-sized in the sample. The CDR3 loop reads CASSLGPASSYEQYF. The DNA for the CDR3 is TGCGCCAGCAGCTTAGGACCGGCAAGCTCCTACGAGCAGTACTTC. The chain carries TRBV5-1 and TRBJ2-7; D gene ambiguous. This CDR3 contains 15 residues. The V gene's germline CDR1 is SGHRS and CDR2 YFSETQ. V was cut by 2 bases and J by 0 bases, with 12 bases left in between. The full variable domain, in which reference TRBV5-1 and TRBJ2-7 provide the parts outside the CDR3, is KAGVTQTPRYLIKTRGQQVTLSCSPISGHRSVSWYQQTPGQGLQFLFEYFSETQRNKGNFPGRFSGRQFSNSRSEMNVSTLELGDSALYLCASSLGPASSYEQYFGPGTRLTVT.

This clonotype has just a few counts. This chain joins TRBV7-9 and TRBJ1-2; the D is unclear. V lost 9 bases and J lost 7, with 18 bases in between. Germline loops: CDR1 SEHNR, CDR2 FQNEAQ (reference sequence). The length of the CDR3 is 13 residues. For the CDR3, the DNA is TGTGCCAGTAGAACCACTGGGATTACTGGCTACACCTTC. Protein sequence: CASRTTGITGYTF.

This clonotype has a handful of counts. This chain links TRBV7-2 with TRBJ1-5; D unresolved. The CDR3 spans 15 residues. Deletions cut 1 base from V and 2 bases from J, with 9 bases between. CDR1 and CDR2 (germline): SGHTA, FQGNSA. This chain's CDR3 is CASSLVGQGNQPQHF. Written as DNA, the CDR3 is TGTGCCAGCAGCTTAGTGGGCCAGGGCAATCAGCCCCAGCATTTT.

The sample holds a few counts of this clonotype. The V and J genes are TRBV4-3 and TRBJ2-3; D is uncertain. The ends were cut back, 3 bases at V and 2 bases at J, with 15 bases in the middle. In germline, CDR1 is LGHNA, CDR2 YSLEER. The CDR3 totals 16 residues. This CDR3 is CASSQDPLGTTDTQYF. The CDR3 region has the DNA TGCGCCAGCAGCCAGGACCCTTTGGGAACCACAGATACGCAGTATTTT.

This chain links TRBV7-2 with TRBJ2-1; D is undetermined. Deletions cut 5 bases from V and 8 bases from J, with 10 bases between. Germline CDR1 and CDR2: SGHTA and FQGNSA. The CDR3 consists of 12 residues. CDR3 amino acids: CASSPPRHEQFF. The CDR3 region has the DNA TGTGCCAGCAGCCCCCCCCGGCATGAGCAGTTCTTC.